Following are 24 T cell receptor beta chains from one sample sequenced in a study of radiotherapy plus CTLA-4 blockade in lung cancer (dated by TCRdb to the late 2010s). Library creation used the immunoSEQ multiplex PCR assay. TCRdb took over this immuneACCESS table, retaining in-frame rearrangements with V and J assigned. Such tables are incomplete; in checked studies, under half of the missing clones stem from an unresolved V gene, and the remainder is unexplained. The sample profile shows 50,000 to 60,000 clones; almost 85% of them were found once. The top ten clonotypes cover around 6% of the sample. Sequences were derived from peripheral blood, sampled from a patient treated with radiotherapy plus ipilimumab. The receptors were gathered from a human donor with non-small cell lung cancer whose response to radiotherapy plus ipilimumab could not be evaluated.

This clone was counted a few times. J is TRBJ2-6 and V is TRBV7-2; the D gene is possibly TRBD1 (6 bases). The CDR3 loop spans 18 amino acids. Germline V gives CDR1 SGHTA, CDR2 FQGNSA. V lost 0 bases and J lost 2, with 14 bases in between. CDR3 bases: TGTGCCAGCAGCTTAGCAGCCCCACAGGGAGCTGGGGCCAACGTCCTGACTTTC. Translating gives CASSLAAPQGAGANVLTF.

This clone was recorded only once. The genes are TRBV9 and TRBJ2-1, with D possibly matching TRBD2 (5 bases). V was cut by 0 bases and J by 7 bases, with 11 bases left in between. This CDR3 region has 14 residues. Looked up from germline, CDR1 is SGDLS and CDR2 is YYNGEE. The CDR3 DNA follows: TGTGCCAGCAGCGTAGCCAGCGGAACTAATGAGCAGTTCTTC. This gives the protein CASSVASGTNEQFF.

The rearrangement links TRBV9 to TRBJ2-3; possible D gene TRBD2, 7 bases. The V end lost 4 bases, the J end lost 3 bases, and 15 bases lay between the germline ends. CDR3 length: 15 amino acids. Germline lookup yields CDR1 SGDLS and CDR2 YYNGEE. CDR3 bases: TGTGCCAGCAGCCCATGGGGGAGGGGGACAGATACGCAGTATTTT. It codes for CASSPWGRGTDTQYF.

The CDR3 is CASSYEAGGNQPQHF. The CDR3 nucleotides are TGTGCCAGCAGTTACGAGGCCGGGGGGAATCAGCCCCAGCATTTT. J is TRBJ1-5 and V is TRBV6-6, with a tentative D call TRBD1 (5 bases). The germline gives CDR1 MNHNY, CDR2 SVGAGI (reference sequence). The length of the CDR3 is 15 residues. The germline V and J ends were trimmed by 2 bases and 4 bases, with 12 bases remaining between them.

This rearrangement joins TRBV19 to TRBJ2-1, with TRBD2 identical over 7 bases. There are 14 residues in the CDR3. Germline V lookup: CDR1 LNHDA, CDR2 SQIVND (reference sequence). After removal of 6 bases from V and 8 bases from J, the junction contained 10 bases not matched to a gene. The DNA of the CDR3 is TGTGCCAGTAGACCAGCGGGGAGGAGCGATGAGCAGTTCTTC. It encodes CASRPAGRSDEQFF.

The genes are TRBV2 and TRBJ2-7; 7 bases map to TRBD2. The germline CDR1 and CDR2 sequences are SNHLY and FYNNEI. V trimming: 2 bases; J trimming: 0 bases; junction bases outside the gene matches: 4. The CDR3 extends over 15 amino acids. The CDR3: CASSETGGNSYEQYF. In DNA, the CDR3 is TGTGCCAGCAGTGAAACGGGGGGTAACTCCTACGAGCAGTACTTC.

The chain is built from TRBV27 and TRBJ2-7, with D perhaps TRBD1 (6 bases). Germline V gene sequence: CDR1 MNHEY, CDR2 SMNVEV (reference sequence). Between the trimmed V and J ends, which lost 6 bases and 0 bases, there was a span of 12 bases. The CDR3 runs to 14 residues. In DNA form, the CDR3 reads TGTGCCAGCAGCGCCCAGGACAGCTCCTACGAGCAGTACTTC. Translated: CASSAQDSSYEQYF.

This clone was observed a few times. V is TRBV7-8 and J is TRBJ2-3; 9 bases align to TRBD2. Germline loops: CDR1 SGHVS, CDR2 FQNEAQ. V gave up 1 base and J gave up 4 bases; unmatched junction bases: 9. CDR3 length equals 17 residues. CDR3 nucleotides: TGTGCCAGCAGCTTAGTATATAGGCGGGGGGGCCCAGATACGCAGTATTTT. Translating gives CASSLVYRRGGPDTQYF.

The V gene is TRBV6-5, the J gene TRBJ2-4; tentatively, D is TRBD2 (5 bases). Germline loops: CDR1 MNHEY, CDR2 SVGAGI. The V end lost 0 bases, the J end lost 2 bases, and 11 bases lay between the germline ends. The CDR3 sequence is 16 residues long. The CDR3 loop is CASSYSKRGTKNIQYF. Here the CDR3 DNA reads TGTGCCAGCAGTTACTCTAAACGAGGGACCAAAAACATTCAGTACTTC.

The rearrangement uses TRBV7-9 and TRBJ1-4, with D unresolved. The CDR3 covers 14 residues. Per the germline V gene, CDR1 is SEHNR and CDR2 is FQNEAQ (reference sequence). The germline V and J ends were trimmed by 5 bases and 5 bases, with 12 bases remaining between them. In nucleotides, the CDR3 is TGTGCCAGCAGCCGTGCGGGTGGCAATGAAAAACTGTTTTTT. Protein: CASSRAGGNEKLFF.

As regards this clone: Mismatch with germline at one junction end may stem from a read error. The same CDR3 is also encoded by other DNA sequences in this sample. The rearrangement links TRBV15 to TRBJ1-2, with D possibly TRBD1 on 6 matching bases. This CDR3 comprises 16 residues. The V gene's germline CDR1 is LNHNV and CDR2 YYDKDF (reference sequence). The chain's CDR3 is CATSRDRGQPNYGYTF. The CDR3, as DNA: TGTGCCACCAGCAGAGATCGAGGACAGCCGAACTATGGTTACACCTTC.

DNA for the CDR3: TGTGCCAGCAGCTCCTCCTACAGTTCCCCCACAGATACGCAGTATTTT. Its protein product is CASSSSYSSPTDTQYF. This chain connects TRBV13 to TRBJ2-3, with D uncertain. Trimming shortened V by 4 bases and J by 2 bases, and 16 bases separated the two germline ends. The CDR3 loop spans 16 amino acids. Germline lookup yields CDR1 PRHDT and CDR2 FYEKMQ (reference sequence). Full variable domain (remainder filled in from reference TRBV13 and TRBJ2-3): AAGVIQSPRHLIKEKRETATLKCYPIPRHDTVYWYQQGPGQDPQFLISFYEKMQSDKGSIPDRFSAQQFSDYHSELNMSSLELGDSALYFCASSSSYSSPTDTQYFGPGTRLTVL.

The chain has TRBV14 and TRBJ1-6; 7 positions agree with TRBD1. Germline V gene sequence: CDR1 SGHDN, CDR2 FVKESK. The trim removed 6 bases at V and 6 bases at J, leaving 5 bases unmatched. CDR3 length equals 14 residues. CDR3 sequence: CASSSYRGNSPLHF. CDR3 in DNA: TGTGCCAGCAGTTCATACAGGGGTAATTCACCCCTCCACTTT.

This chain joins TRBV11-2 and TRBJ1-2; D may be TRBD1 (5 bases). There are 14 residues in the CDR3. Germline assignment: CDR1 SGHAT and CDR2 FQNNGV. V was pared by 5 bases and J by 3 bases, with 13 bases between. As DNA, the CDR3 is TGTGCCAGCAGCGTTCTGGGGGGATACTATGGCTACACCTTC. It yields the protein CASSVLGGYYGYTF.

The chain has TRBV5-6 and TRBJ2-1; 11 bases map to TRBD2. The germline gives CDR1 SGHDT, CDR2 YYEEEE. V lost 1 base and J lost 4; bases outside the gene matches: 4. The CDR3 length is 16 residues. The CDR3 coding sequence is TGTGCCAGCAGCTTGTCTAGCGGGGGGATTTACAATGAGCAGTTCTTC. It translates to CASSLSSGGIYNEQFF.

The chain joins TRBV9 to TRBJ1-3, with 7 bases matching TRBD1. The germline V gene encodes CDR1 SGDLS and CDR2 YYNGEE. The CDR3 runs to 15 residues. V gave up 1 base and J gave up 0 bases; unmatched junction bases: 1. CDR3 sequence reads: CASSVTGVSGNTIYF. DNA of the CDR3: TGTGCCAGCAGCGTAACAGGGGTCTCTGGAAACACCATATATTTT.

The chain couples TRBV4-3 to TRBJ2-3; 7 bases are a match to TRBD2. V lost 1 base, J lost 2 bases, and 9 bases stayed unmatched. Germline values: CDR1 LGHNA, CDR2 YSLEER. CDR3 length: 17 amino acids. Here the CDR3 DNA reads TGCGCCAGCAGCCAAGGCGGGAGTTCGGGATACACAGATACGCAGTATTTT. Protein product: CASSQGGSSGYTDTQYF.

The rearrangement links TRBV30 to TRBJ1-2, with 12 positions matching TRBD1. CDR1 is GTSNPN and CDR2 is SVGIG in the germline V gene (reference sequence). The CDR3 sequence is 15 residues long. J was trimmed by 5 bases and V by 3 bases; bases with no gene match: 7. The CDR3 region has the DNA TGTGCCTGGAGGGAGGGGACAGGGGGCCGATATGGCTACACCTTC. Translating gives CAWREGTGGRYGYTF.

This sequence joins TRBV7-7 and TRBJ2-2; possible D gene TRBD2, 5 bases. The CDR3 covers 17 residues. Germline V gene data show CDR1 as SSHAT and CDR2 as FNYEAQ (reference sequence). The V end was cut by 5 bases, the J end by 4 bases, with 20 bases between. The CDR3, as DNA: TGTGCCAGCAGCCCCGCACTAGTCACTCACGGCACCGGGGAGCTGTTTTTT. Translation gives CASSPALVTHGTGELFF.

The chain employs TRBV6-5 and TRBJ1-5; the D gene is possibly TRBD1 (5 bases). The germline gives CDR1 MNHEY, CDR2 SVGAGI. The CDR3 loop spans 15 amino acids. V shed 5 bases and J shed 6 bases, with 17 bases lying between them. CDR3 nucleotides: TGTGCCAGCAGTCCACGGGGGGGTAATAGTCAGCCCCAGCATTTT. Translation: CASSPRGGNSQPQHF.

J is TRBJ2-7 and V is TRBV4-3; unclear D gene. The CDR3 has 13 residues. Germline values: CDR1 LGHNA, CDR2 YSLEER. Deletions cut 3 bases from V and 1 base from J, with 7 bases between. CDR3 amino acids: CASSHTTSYEQYF. As DNA, the CDR3 is TGCGCCAGCAGCCATACTACTTCCTACGAGCAGTACTTC.

The CDR3 region has the DNA TGTGCCAGCAGTAGAAACCGGGGGACAGTTAACACCGGGGAGCTGTTTTTT. Translation gives CASSRNRGTVNTGELFF. The rearrangement joins TRBV7-2 to TRBJ2-2, with D possibly matching TRBD1 (7 bases). The CDR3 consists of 17 residues. V shed 6 bases and J shed 2 bases, with 19 bases lying between them. Per germline, CDR1 SGHTA and CDR2 FQGNSA.

V usage is TRBV4-3 and J usage is TRBJ2-2; 9 bases fit TRBD2. The germline CDR1 and CDR2 sequences are LGHNA and YSLEER. Trimming removed 1 base from V and 5 bases from J; junction bases left unmatched: 8. The CDR3 spans 17 residues. The CDR3 nucleotides are TGCGCCAGCAGCCAAGGGCGGGCTAGCGGGGCGACCGGGGAGCTGTTTTTT. This codes for CASSQGRASGATGELFF.

This clone is termed medium-sized. The gene calls are TRBV19 and TRBJ2-1, with 7 bases identical to TRBD1. CDR3 length: 13 amino acids. J gave up 8 bases and V 3 bases, and 4 bases lay outside the gene matches. CDR1 and CDR2 from the germline V gene are LNHDA and SQIVND (reference sequence). CDR3 in amino acids: CASSMTGSDEQFF. The CDR3 nucleotides are TGTGCCAGTAGTATGACAGGGTCCGATGAGCAGTTCTTC.